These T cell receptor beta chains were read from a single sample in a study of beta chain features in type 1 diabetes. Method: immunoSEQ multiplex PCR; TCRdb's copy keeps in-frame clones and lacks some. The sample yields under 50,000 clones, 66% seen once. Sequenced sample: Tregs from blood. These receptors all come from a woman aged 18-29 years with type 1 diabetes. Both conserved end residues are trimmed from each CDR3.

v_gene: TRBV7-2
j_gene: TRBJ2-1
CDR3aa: ASSTRQGANEQF

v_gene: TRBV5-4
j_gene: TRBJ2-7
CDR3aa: ASSLALTGPYEQY

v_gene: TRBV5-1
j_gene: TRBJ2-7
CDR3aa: ASSLGQANYEQY

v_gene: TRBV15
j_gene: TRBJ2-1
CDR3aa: ATSRAAGFNNEQF

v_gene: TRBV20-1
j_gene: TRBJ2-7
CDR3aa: SARTGTHQY

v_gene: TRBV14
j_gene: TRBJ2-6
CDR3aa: ASSLRGGISGANVLT

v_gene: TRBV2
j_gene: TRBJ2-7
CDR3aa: ASSVTYEQY

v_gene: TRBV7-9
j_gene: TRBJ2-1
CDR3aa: ASSSGLAGVEQF

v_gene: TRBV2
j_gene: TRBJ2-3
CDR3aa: ASSKGLAGPSTDTQY

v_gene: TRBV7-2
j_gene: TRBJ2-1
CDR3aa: ASSRQGGSYNEQF

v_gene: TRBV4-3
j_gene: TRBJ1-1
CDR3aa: ASSQFTGLANTEAF

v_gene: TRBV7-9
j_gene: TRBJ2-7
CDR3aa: ASSPRSSYEQY

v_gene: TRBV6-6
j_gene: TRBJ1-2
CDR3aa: ASSYSGNRYGYT

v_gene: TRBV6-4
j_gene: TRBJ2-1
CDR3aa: ASSEGSAGEQF

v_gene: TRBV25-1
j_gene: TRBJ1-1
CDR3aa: ASSPVGRNTEAF

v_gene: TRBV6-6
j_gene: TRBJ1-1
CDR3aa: ASSYSIIGNTEAF

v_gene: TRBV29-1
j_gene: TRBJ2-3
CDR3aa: SVGQILAGGPTQY

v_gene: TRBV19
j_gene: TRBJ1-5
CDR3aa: ASSGPGGFNQPQH

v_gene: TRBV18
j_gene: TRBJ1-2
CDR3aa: ASSPPENYGYT

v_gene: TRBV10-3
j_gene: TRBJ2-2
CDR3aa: AIRPGAGELF

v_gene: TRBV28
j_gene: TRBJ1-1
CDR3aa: ASIPGTPNTEAF

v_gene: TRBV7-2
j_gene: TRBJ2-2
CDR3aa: ASTPRDRAVWGELF

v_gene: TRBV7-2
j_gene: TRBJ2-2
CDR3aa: ASSFHSRELF

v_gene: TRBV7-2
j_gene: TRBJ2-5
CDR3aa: ASSRITLAGVGETQY

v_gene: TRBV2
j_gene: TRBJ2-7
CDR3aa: ASSTGQAGYEQY

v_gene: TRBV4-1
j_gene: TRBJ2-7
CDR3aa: ASSRRGQPYEQY

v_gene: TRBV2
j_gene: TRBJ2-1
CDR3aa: ASSERSYNEQF

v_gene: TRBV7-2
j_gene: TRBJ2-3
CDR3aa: ASSLKFAGGGADTQY

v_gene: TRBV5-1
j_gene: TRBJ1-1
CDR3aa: ASSLGDRRNTEAF

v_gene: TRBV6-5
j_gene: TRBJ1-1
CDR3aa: ASSLGQGRAEAF

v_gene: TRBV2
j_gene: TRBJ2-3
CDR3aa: ASSELQSGGTQY

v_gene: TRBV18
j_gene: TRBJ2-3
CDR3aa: ASSLNAPSGGTDTQY

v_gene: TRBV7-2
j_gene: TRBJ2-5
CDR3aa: ASSLGTGGYQETQY

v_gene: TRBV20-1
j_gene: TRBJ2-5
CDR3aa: SAPFGETQY

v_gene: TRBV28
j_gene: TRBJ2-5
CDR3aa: ASSLGPPRGGQY

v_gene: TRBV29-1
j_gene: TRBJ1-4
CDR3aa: SANSGGFGEKLF

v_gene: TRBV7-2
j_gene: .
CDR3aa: ASSLRHLDYEQY

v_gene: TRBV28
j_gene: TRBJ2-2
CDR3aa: ASTKEGQGYTGELF

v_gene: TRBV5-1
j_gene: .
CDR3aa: ASRTSGGSYEQY

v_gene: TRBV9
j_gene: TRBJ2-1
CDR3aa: ASSTLYAGTQF

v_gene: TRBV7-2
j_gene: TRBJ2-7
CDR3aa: ASSLALLAGRDEQY

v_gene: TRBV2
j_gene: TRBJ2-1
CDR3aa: ASRTGTSGSYNEQF

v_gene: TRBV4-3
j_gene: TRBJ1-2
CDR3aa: ASSPTGSRNYGYT